This entry lists 28 T cell receptor beta chains sequenced from one sample in a study of breast tumors, draining lymph nodes, adjacent tissues. Axillary draining lymph nodes of breast cancer patients supplied the node samples. MiXCR, applied by TCRdb to the multiplex PCR reads, yields one record per CDR3 protein. The sample has fewer than 300,000 distinct CDR3 sequences; approximately 30% are singletons. Sequenced sample: axillary lymph node tissue. The receptors were sampled from a female donor with breast cancer. Some clones in this sample may be carry-over from other donors' samples.

This clonotype was counted many times. This chain connects TRBV6-2 or TRBV6-3 to TRBJ2-7; 8 bases are a match to TRBD1. Per the germline V gene, CDR1 is MNHEY and CDR2 is SVGEGT. This CDR3 has 15 residues. The trim removed 6 bases at V and 4 bases at J, leaving 11 bases unmatched. CDR3 amino acids: CASSRGQGIGYEQYF. DNA of the CDR3: TGTGCCAGCAGCCGCGGACAGGGTATTGGGTACGAGCAGTACTTC.

A remark on this clonotype: A read error is likely, as this CDR3 ends without the conserved phenylalanine or tryptophan. No DNA is shown, since the ends of the CDR3 on it are uncertain; the CDR3 is the one TCRdb lists. The J gene is TRBJ2-6, the V gene TRBV30; no DNA check was done on the table's D call, TRBD2. From its first to its last residue, the CDR3 has 8 amino acids. Per germline, CDR1 GTSNPN and CDR2 SVGIG (reference sequence). The CDR3 spells CAWSVGGS.

The sample holds many counts of this clonotype. V gene TRBV19 combines with J gene TRBJ1-2, with D unresolved. The germline V and J ends were trimmed by 7 bases and 3 bases, with 15 bases remaining between them. Germline lookup yields CDR1 LNHDA and CDR2 SQIVND (reference sequence). The CDR3 sequence is 14 residues long. CDR3 residues: CASKWGGGDYGYTF. CDR3 sequence (DNA): TGTGCCAGTAAATGGGGAGGAGGAGACTATGGCTACACCTTC.

There are many counts of this clonotype. The chain couples TRBV7-2 to TRBJ1-2, with TRBD1 identical over 7 bases. Losses at the gene ends were 5 bases for V and 2 bases for J; bases not matched to a gene: 8. This CDR3 is built from 15 residues. The germline V gene encodes CDR1 SGHTA and CDR2 FQGNSA. CDR3 amino acids: CASSPRQGPNYGYTF. The CDR3 bases are TGTGCCAGCAGCCCGCGACAGGGACCGAACTATGGCTACACCTTC.

The rearrangement uses TRBV19 and TRBJ1-4, with D maybe TRBD1 (5 bases). Germline CDR1 LNHDA, CDR2 SQIVND (reference sequence). The CDR3 runs to 15 residues. The V end lost 1 base, the J end lost 6 bases, and 12 bases lay between the germline ends. The CDR3 DNA is TGTGCCAGTAGTATAGCCGGGGCGTTGGATGAAAAACTGTTTTTT. Translation gives CASSIAGALDEKLFF.

Notes on this clonotype: Germline and junction disagree at one end, which may indicate a read error. This sequence joins TRBV25-1 and TRBJ2-1; tentatively, D is TRBD1 (6 bases). The CDR3 consists of 12 residues. From germline, CDR1 is MGHDK and CDR2 SYGVNS. In DNA form, the CDR3 reads TGTGTCAGCAGTGAAAACAGGGTTCACCAGTTCTTC. Its translation: CVSSENRVHQFF.

This clonotype has ten or more counts. CDR3 nucleotide sequence: TGTGCCAGCAGCTTAGCCGGGACAGGGGTCGACTGGGCCAACGTCCTGACTTTC. The encoded protein is CASSLAGTGVDWANVLTF. This rearrangement joins TRBV7-9 to TRBJ2-6; 10 nucleotides agree with TRBD1. CDR1 and CDR2 (germline): SEHNR, FQNEAQ (reference sequence). This CDR3 comprises 18 residues. Trimming took 0 bases from V and 5 from J; bases not matched to a gene: 7.

This clonotype was detected many times. The rearrangement uses TRBV20-1 and TRBJ2-5; D remains ambiguous. This CDR3 has 14 residues. The germline V gene has CDR1 DFQATT and CDR2 SNEGSKA (reference sequence). The V end lost 3 bases, the J end lost 5 bases, and 16 bases lay between the germline ends. The chain's CDR3 is CSARYTLLGETQYF. The CDR3 bases are TGCAGTGCTAGGTATACCCTACTTGGGGAGACCCAGTACTTC.

Ten or more counts support this clonotype. The genes are TRBV3-1 and TRBJ1-3; tentative D call: TRBD1 (5 bases). Germline V gene data show CDR1 as LGHDT and CDR2 as YNNKEL (reference sequence). The CDR3 covers 15 residues. V was trimmed by 2 bases and J by 0 bases, leaving 8 bases between them. Written as DNA, the CDR3 is TGTGCCAGCAGCCAACCCGGGGCCTCTGGAAACACCATATATTTT. Residues: CASSQPGASGNTIYF.

This clonotype has at least ten counts. The rearrangement joins TRBV4-2 to TRBJ2-3, with D tentatively TRBD2 (6 bases). From germline, CDR1 is LGHNA and CDR2 YNFKEQ. Trimming removed 0 bases from V and 3 bases from J, with 13 bases in between. This CDR3 has 16 residues. DNA for the CDR3: TGTGCCAGCAGCCAAGATGCGACTAGTCGGACAGATACGCAGTATTTT. Translation: CASSQDATSRTDTQYF.

The chain recombines TRBV29-1 with TRBJ1-1, with 12 positions matching TRBD1. The V and J ends lost 7 bases and 1 base, in that order; junction bases with no gene match: 10. The CDR3 totals 16 residues. Germline V gene data show CDR1 as SQVTM and CDR2 as ANQGSEA. The CDR3 sequence: CSAVPGQGAWNTEAFF. CDR3 DNA: TGCAGCGCCGTCCCGGGACAGGGGGCTTGGAACACTGAAGCTTTCTTT.

The chain has TRBV11-3 and TRBJ2-6; the D is unclear. Trimming pared 5 bases from V and 12 bases from J, leaving 14 bases between. CDR1 SGHNT and CDR2 YENEEA come from the germline V gene. This CDR3 spans 13 amino acids. The CDR3 bases are TGTGCCAGCAGCCGAAGGGCGACCACCGTCCTGACTTTC. Residues: CASSRRATTVLTF.

This chain joins TRBV30 and TRBJ1-2; D gene uncertain. CDR3 length equals 13 residues. Germline V CDR1 and CDR2: GTSNPN, SVGIG (reference sequence). Trimming cost V 0 bases and J 5 bases, with 10 bases left between them. This CDR3 is CAWSVQMGYGYTF. The CDR3 DNA sequence: TGTGCCTGGAGTGTCCAAATGGGGTATGGCTACACCTTC.

This clonotype was counted many times. The J gene is TRBJ2-1, the V gene TRBV5-1; D is uncertain. Germline V gene lookup returns CDR1 SGHRS and CDR2 YFSETQ. CDR3 length: 14 amino acids. The germline V and J ends were trimmed by 0 bases and 8 bases, with 12 bases remaining between them. The CDR3 sequence: CASSLGAATDEQFF. The CDR3 DNA sequence: TGCGCCAGCAGCTTGGGGGCCGCGACCGATGAGCAGTTCTTC.

There are many counts of this clonotype. The chain recombines TRBV7-8 with TRBJ1-5; D ambiguous. V was shortened by 3 bases and J by 7 bases, with 13 bases between the two germline ends. The length of the CDR3 is 14 residues. The germline V gene has CDR1 SGHVS and CDR2 FQNEAQ. The CDR3 here is CASSFDTPDQPQHF. In DNA, the CDR3 is TGTGCCAGCAGCTTTGACACTCCTGACCAGCCCCAGCATTTT.

As concerns this clonotype: One end of the junction fails to match germline, which may point to a read error. CDR3 DNA sequence: TGTGCCAGCAGCCCTCCCCCGGGGTCCAATCAGCCCCCGCATTTT. Translating it yields CASSPPPGSNQPPHF. The rearrangement links TRBV9 to TRBJ1-5; D is ambiguous. Germline V lookup: CDR1 SGDLS, CDR2 YYNGEE. The CDR3 is 15 amino acids.

This sequence joins TRBV6-1 and TRBJ1-5; D is possibly TRBD1 (5 bases). CDR3 size: 14 residues. Trimming removed 6 bases at V and 1 base at J, with 10 bases between. Germline CDR1 is MNHNS and CDR2 is SASEGT. In nucleotides, the CDR3 is TGTGCCAGCAGCTATGCAGGGAGCAATCAGCCCCAGCATTTT. Translation: CASSYAGSNQPQHF.

This clonotype was observed many times. This chain links TRBV6-5 with TRBJ2-7; 9 bases fit TRBD2. The CDR3 is 15 residues long. Germline V lookup: CDR1 MNHEY, CDR2 SVGAGI. V shed 4 bases, J shed 2 bases, and the junction held 6 bases outside the gene matches. The CDR3, as DNA: TGTGCCAGCAGTTCCCCGGGACTAGCTCCCTACGAGCAGTACTTC. It translates to CASSSPGLAPYEQYF.

This clonotype has at least ten counts. The CDR3 coding sequence is TGTGCCAGCTCACCACGGCGGGAGGACACAGATACGCAGTATTTT. It codes for CASSPRREDTDTQYF. The chain uses TRBV18 and TRBJ2-3; 8 positions match TRBD2. The germline CDR1 and CDR2 sequences are KGHSH and LQKENI. Losses at the gene ends were 1 base for V and 2 bases for J; bases not matched to a gene: 2. This CDR3 is built from 15 residues.

As regards this clonotype: Here the CDR3 omits its conserved ending phenylalanine or tryptophan, so a read error is the likely source. The chain employs TRBV5-5 and TRBJ2-7; no definite D call. Germline assignment: CDR1 SGHKS and CDR2 YYEKEE (reference sequence). The CDR3 contains 16 residues. The DNA for the CDR3 is TGTGCTAGCAGCTTGGCCGGAAGGGTAAGCTCCTACGAGCAGTACTTA. This gives the protein CASSLAGRVSSYEQYL.

In its sample, this clonotype was seen many times. The V gene is TRBV7-2, the J gene TRBJ2-5, with D unresolved. V lost 5 bases to trimming and J lost 0 bases, with 1 base between them. Looked up from germline, CDR1 is SGHTA and CDR2 is FQGNSA. This CDR3 region has 11 residues. CDR3: CASSNQETQYF. CDR3 DNA sequence: TGTGCCAGCAGCAACCAAGAGACCCAGTACTTC.

This clonotype has a count of ten or more. The V gene is TRBV12-3 or TRBV12-4, the J gene TRBJ1-5; D unresolved. V was shortened by 3 bases and J by 6 bases, with 6 bases between the two germline ends. CDR3 length equals 12 residues. The CDR3 bases are TGTGCCAGCAGTTTTTCCGGTCAGCCCCAGCATTTT. It translates to CASSFSGQPQHF.

This rearrangement joins TRBV11-3 to TRBJ1-4; D perhaps matches TRBD1 (5 bases). Trimming left V 0 bases short and J 6 bases short, with 14 bases between. From germline, CDR1 is SGHNT and CDR2 YENEEA. The CDR3 spans 16 residues. The CDR3 DNA is TGTGCCAGCAGCTTAGAAGGGACCCCTCGTGATGAAAAACTGTTTTTT. Encoded protein: CASSLEGTPRDEKLFF.

Details on this clonotype: Possible read error: a much larger clone is one base away. The CDR3 does not close with the conserved phenylalanine or tryptophan, likely indicating a read error. The chain employs TRBV6-1 and TRBJ2-5; D might be TRBD1 (6 bases). The V end was cut by 6 bases, the J end by 4 bases, with 12 bases between. The CDR3 is 13 residues long. Germline assignment: CDR1 MNHNS and CDR2 SASEGT. The CDR3 bases are TGTGCCAGCAGCTACAGGGTAGGAGAGACCCAGTACCTC. It specifies CASSYRVGETQYL.

This clonotype was counted a few times. This may be a read error, as it is one base from a much larger clone. The chain combines TRBV20-1 with TRBJ1-2; 8 bases match TRBD1. The length of the CDR3 is 12 residues. The germline CDR1 and CDR2 sequences are DFQATT and SNEGSKA (reference sequence). CDR3 residues: CSANQGARGSTF. Here the CDR3 DNA reads TGCAGTGCTAACCAGGGGGCTAGGGGCTCCACCTTC.

CDR3 residues: CSVEDLQGATTF. CDR3 in DNA: TGCAGCGTTGAAGATCTTCAGGGGGCCACCACCTTC. The chain carries TRBV29-1 and TRBJ1-2; 8 nucleotides align to TRBD1. The germline V gene encodes CDR1 SQVTM and CDR2 ANQGSEA. J lost 13 bases, V lost 0 bases, and 7 bases had no gene match. The CDR3 spans 12 residues.

The rearrangement joins TRBV24-1 to TRBJ2-7; tentatively, D is TRBD1 (6 bases). This CDR3 is 12 amino acids long. Germline CDR1 and CDR2: KGHDR and SFDVKD. The CDR3 loop is CAHRTGSYEQYF. For the CDR3, the DNA is TGTGCTCACCGTACAGGGTCCTACGAGCAGTACTTC.

This clonotype was counted many times. V is TRBV24-1 and J is TRBJ2-7; 7 bases agree with TRBD1. There are 13 residues in the CDR3. The V segment lost 4 bases and the J segment 2 bases; nucleotides outside the gene matches: 1. The germline CDR1 and CDR2 sequences are KGHDR and SFDVKD. In DNA, the CDR3 is TGTGCCACCAGTGAAACAGGGGCCTACGAGCAGTACTTC. Translating it yields CATSETGAYEQYF.